This T cell receptor (beta chain) came from a study of a mutant IDH1 vaccine in newly diagnosed glioma. The wider study: First vaccine doses came 4-6 weeks after radiotherapy alone, or with temozolomide cycles. Beforehand, treatment had been radiotherapy, temozolomide, or both; the majority received both.

The germline gives CDR1 MNHEY, CDR2 SVGAGI. This CDR3 region has 14 residues. The V and J ends lost 6 bases and 9 bases respectively, with 18 bases between them. The time point here: week 35, safety follow-up. In every dose of vaccine, 300 ug of mutant IDH1 20-mer peptide was given alongside topical imiquimod. Patients carried new grade 3 or 4 IDH1-mutant astrocytomas lacking nuclear ATRX. As to this clone: The target antigen is unknown.

TCRdb's table, derived via immunoSEQ multiplex PCR, lists solely in-frame clones and lacks some. Of some 29,000 clones listed, around 76% are singletons. Material: PBMCs, obtained from a glioma patient whose treatment included an IDH1 peptide vaccine. The clonotype comes from a man aged 50 to 59 with glioma. The V gene is TRBV6-5, the J gene TRBJ2-1, with D possibly TRBD1 on 5 matching bases. The CDR3 DNA follows: TGTGCCAGCAGGCCGCTAGGGGAATGGGTTGAGCAGTTCTTC. It codes for CASRPLGEWVEQFF.